What follows are 13 T cell receptor beta chains derived from one specimen sequenced in a study of T cell changes during pregnancy in multiple sclerosis. The assay was immunoSEQ multiplex PCR, and TCRdb's table has in-frame clones only and misses some. In the table there are fewer than 50,000 clones, more than 70% of which are singletons. This sample comprised CD8+ T cells from peripheral blood mononuclear cells, obtained in the third trimester of pregnancy. These receptors came from a female donor with multiple sclerosis, enrolled in a pregnancy study.

CDR3 residues: CATSRLAGGPDTQYF. The CDR3 DNA sequence: TGTGCCACCAGCAGGCTAGCGGGGGGGCCAGATACGCAGTATTTT. The chain has TRBV15 and TRBJ2-3; 12 nucleotides agree with TRBD2. This CDR3 has 15 residues. The V gene end was trimmed by 3 bases and the J gene end by 4 bases; junction bases not matched to a gene: 2. CDR1 is LNHNV, CDR2 YYDKDF, per germline (reference sequence).

The chain combines TRBV9 with TRBJ1-2, with 10 nucleotides matching TRBD1. Germline CDR1 and CDR2: SGDLS and YYNGEE. V shed 4 bases, J shed 6 bases, and the junction held 12 bases outside the gene matches. This CDR3 is built from 16 residues. The CDR3 protein is CASSTRTLGTGDGYTF. CDR3 in DNA: TGTGCCAGCAGCACCCGGACCCTTGGGACAGGGGATGGCTACACCTTC.

In this sample, this clone turned up once. The chain uses TRBV6-5 and TRBJ1-1; D call uncertain. The CDR3 spans 12 residues. V lost 8 bases, J lost 1 base, and 8 bases lay in between. Looked up from germline, CDR1 is MNHEY and CDR2 is SVGAGI. The CDR3 DNA sequence: TGTGCCAGCTGCGGAAGGAACACTGAAGCTTTCTTT. Translating gives CASCGRNTEAFF.

The chain is built from TRBV4-1 and TRBJ2-7; tentatively, D is TRBD2 (5 bases). The CDR3 has 13 amino acids. Germline V gives CDR1 MGHRA, CDR2 YSYEKL. V was pared by 3 bases and J by 2 bases, with 8 bases between. The CDR3 DNA is TGCGCCAGCAGCCAGGTGACTACCTACGAGCAGTACTTC. Translating gives CASSQVTTYEQYF.

The V gene is TRBV5-8, the J gene TRBJ2-7; the match to TRBD1 covers 7 bases. There are 16 residues in the CDR3. The junction had 11 bases not matched to a gene; V was cut back by 2 bases and J by 3 bases. Germline V gene sequence: CDR1 SGHTS, CDR2 YDEGEE. The CDR3 loop reads CASSLGGRPGLYEQYF. In DNA, the CDR3 is TGTGCCAGCAGCTTAGGGGGCCGGCCCGGTCTCTACGAGCAGTACTTC. Variable domain in full (rest from reference TRBV5-8 and TRBJ2-7): EAGVTQSPTHLIKTRGQQATLRCSPISGHTSVYWYQQALGLGLQFLLWYDEGEERNRGNFPPRFSGRQFPNYSSELNVNALELEDSALYLCASSLGGRPGLYEQYFGPGTRLTVT.

V is TRBV6-4 and J is TRBJ2-3; 12 nucleotides line up with TRBD2. V dropped 5 bases and J dropped 3; count of bases not matched to a gene: 3. The germline CDR1 and CDR2 sequences are MRHNA and SNTAGT. There are 15 residues in the CDR3. CDR3 sequence (DNA): TGTGCCAGCAGTCTAGCGGGGGGGACGACAGATACGCAGTATTTT. Translating gives CASSLAGGTTDTQYF.

V and J are TRBV7-9 and TRBJ2-1; 12 bases agree with TRBD2. This CDR3 comprises 16 residues. CDR1 and CDR2 from the germline V gene are SEHNR and FQNEAQ (reference sequence). The ends lost 5 bases at V and 7 bases at J; junction bases unmatched: 9. The CDR3 sequence is CASSPITSGGYNEQFF. CDR3 nucleotides: TGTGCCAGCAGCCCAATTACTAGCGGGGGGTATAATGAGCAGTTCTTC.

This clone was seen only once. V and J are TRBV7-9 and TRBJ2-7, with a tentative D call TRBD2 (6 bases). V was trimmed by 0 bases and J by 5 bases, leaving 20 bases between them. This CDR3 is 17 amino acids long. The germline V gene encodes CDR1 SEHNR and CDR2 FQNEAQ (reference sequence). In DNA form, the CDR3 reads TGTGCCAGCAGCTTAGCCTCGGGACTCTCTAAGCTAAACGAGCAGTACTTC. Protein sequence: CASSLASGLSKLNEQYF.

V is TRBV7-9 and J is TRBJ1-2, with TRBD1 as a possible D gene (5 bases). This CDR3 region has 13 residues. The germline V gene encodes CDR1 SEHNR and CDR2 FQNEAQ (reference sequence). The V end lost 4 bases, the J end lost 4 bases, and 10 bases lay between the germline ends. CDR3 coding DNA: TGTGCCAGCAGCTCAGACAGTAGCTATGGCTACACCTTC. Its translation is CASSSDSSYGYTF.

V and J are TRBV5-6 and TRBJ2-7, with TRBD1 identical over 9 bases. Germline CDR1 is SGHDT and CDR2 is YYEEEE. V was pared by 4 bases and J by 2 bases, with 10 bases of the junction left unmatched. The CDR3 covers 16 residues. The CDR3 loop is CASSRRDRDIPYEQYF. The DNA for the CDR3 is TGTGCCAGCAGCAGGCGGGACAGGGATATACCCTACGAGCAGTACTTC.

This chain links TRBV11-2 with TRBJ2-2, with D tentatively TRBD1 (6 bases). CDR1 is SGHAT, CDR2 FQNNGV, per germline. The CDR3 runs 13 residues. V was trimmed by 7 bases and J by 5 bases, leaving 11 bases between them. The CDR3 DNA reads as TGTGCCAGCATCCAAGGGGGAACCGGGGAGCTGTTTTTT. As protein: CASIQGGTGELFF.

The chain joins TRBV29-1 to TRBJ2-1; weak D call: TRBD2 (7 bases). CDR3 length equals 15 residues. From germline, CDR1 is SQVTM and CDR2 ANQGSEA. Trimming pared 3 bases from V and 1 base from J, leaving 13 bases between. CDR3 residues: CSVDGGPTSYNEQFF. CDR3 DNA: TGCAGCGTTGACGGGGGGCCAACTTCCTACAATGAGCAGTTCTTC.

This rearrangement joins TRBV29-1 to TRBJ2-1; D is uncertain. In germline, CDR1 is SQVTM, CDR2 ANQGSEA. This CDR3 spans 14 amino acids. Trimming pared 6 bases from V and 0 bases from J, leaving 12 bases between. CDR3 in amino acids: CSVASYGSYNEQFF. CDR3 nucleotides: TGCAGCGTCGCGAGTTACGGCTCCTACAATGAGCAGTTCTTC.